The 25 T cell receptor beta chains reported below all come from one sample, sequenced in a study of T cell responses to AZD1222 COVID-19 vaccine. The table came from immunoSEQ multiplex PCR; TCRdb's copy has only in-frame clones and leaves some out. The top ten clones hold about 1.6% of a sample with roughly 150,000 clones, roughly 92% of them seen once. The input for sequencing was peripheral blood, taken on day 0 of AZD1222 vaccination. The receptors stem from an adult in good health.

This clone was counted a single time. The rearrangement joins TRBV27 to TRBJ1-1, with unresolved D. Germline CDR1 is MNHEY and CDR2 is SMNVEV (reference sequence). V dropped 8 bases and J dropped 1 base, with 11 bases sitting between them. The CDR3 has 13 residues. CDR3 DNA: TGTGCCAGCTCCCCCGGGAGGAACACTGAAGCTTTCTTT. Translation: CASSPGRNTEAFF.

The gene calls are TRBV19 and TRBJ1-3; TRBD1 might be the D (5 bases). The V and J ends lost 5 bases and 2 bases respectively, with 7 bases between them. The CDR3 is 13 amino acids. Germline assignment: CDR1 LNHDA and CDR2 SQIVND (reference sequence). The DNA for the CDR3 is TGTGCCAGTAGTGGGGGAGCTGGAAACACCATATATTTT. Residues: CASSGGAGNTIYF.

The V call is TRBV10-3, the J call TRBJ1-5, with no clear D. Germline lookup yields CDR1 ENHRY and CDR2 SYGVKD. The CDR3 is made up of 12 amino acids. Trimming cost V 6 bases and J 9 bases, with 12 bases left between them. The CDR3 is CAISEALGPQHF. The CDR3 nucleotides read TGTGCCATCAGCGAGGCTCTGGGGCCCCAGCATTTT.

The chain uses TRBV7-9 and TRBJ1-2, with TRBD1 as a possible D gene (5 bases). V was clipped by 5 bases and J by 8 bases, with 21 bases between them. This CDR3 has 15 residues. CDR1 SEHNR and CDR2 FQNEAQ come from the germline V gene (reference sequence). The CDR3 nucleotides are TGTGCCAGCAGCCGCCTTGAGAGTGAGGGGAAAGGCTACACCTTC. Its protein product is CASSRLESEGKGYTF.

The rearrangement joins TRBV6-5 to TRBJ2-7, with a possible D match to TRBD1 (6 bases). The germline V and J ends were trimmed by 3 bases and 3 bases, with 12 bases remaining between them. Germline assignment: CDR1 MNHEY and CDR2 SVGAGI. The CDR3 is made up of 14 amino acids. The CDR3 region has the DNA TGTGCCAGCAGTTATAGCGTCAGGGGCTACGAGCAGTACTTC. Amino acids: CASSYSVRGYEQYF.

This clone was observed once. The chain is built from TRBV6-1 and TRBJ1-4; D not certain. Germline loops: CDR1 MNHNS, CDR2 SASEGT. The CDR3 loop spans 14 amino acids. V was shortened by 1 base and J by 0 bases, with 3 bases between the two germline ends. The CDR3 region has the DNA TGTGCCAGCAGTGAAGGGGCAACTAATGAAAAACTGTTTTTT. This gives the protein CASSEGATNEKLFF.

The gene calls are TRBV5-1 and TRBJ2-3; tentatively, D is TRBD1 or TRBD2 (5 bases each). The germline V gene has CDR1 SGHRS and CDR2 YFSETQ. V was shortened by 7 bases and J by 2 bases, with 14 bases between the two germline ends. This CDR3 is 14 amino acids long. CDR3 nucleotides: TGCGCCAGCTCGGGGACCAAGCCCACAGATACGCAGTATTTT. As protein: CASSGTKPTDTQYF.

The chain combines TRBV3-1 (or the pseudogene TRBV3-2) with TRBJ1-5; no reliable D call. V lost 0 bases, J lost 9 bases, and 9 bases lay in between. Germline V gene lookup returns CDR1 LGHDT and CDR2 YNNKEL (reference sequence). The length of the CDR3 is 13 residues. CDR3 sequence: CASSQEGRTPQHF. CDR3 DNA sequence: TGTGCCAGCAGCCAAGAAGGCCGCACGCCCCAGCATTTT.

The rearrangement joins TRBV2 to TRBJ2-7; 8 bases line up with TRBD2. This CDR3 is 14 amino acids long. CDR1 and CDR2 (germline): SNHLY, FYNNEI. J gave up 3 bases and V 4 bases, and 5 bases lay outside the gene matches. Here the CDR3 reads CASSAGGPIYEQYF. The CDR3 DNA reads TGTGCCAGCAGTGCGGGAGGGCCCATCTACGAGCAGTACTTC.

The chain carries TRBV24-1 and TRBJ2-1; TRBD1 might be the D (5 bases). This CDR3 comprises 13 residues. The ends were cut back, 3 bases at V and 9 bases at J, with 11 bases in the middle. Germline V gives CDR1 KGHDR, CDR2 SFDVKD. The CDR3 is CATSDGSRGEQFF. CDR3 nucleotides: TGTGCCACCAGTGATGGAAGTAGGGGTGAGCAGTTCTTC.

The V gene is TRBV7-9, the J gene TRBJ1-1, with TRBD1 identical over 8 bases. The CDR3 has 16 residues. Germline V gene sequence: CDR1 SEHNR, CDR2 FQNEAQ (reference sequence). V trimming: 5 bases; J trimming: 0 bases; junction bases outside the gene matches: 8. The chain's CDR3 is CASSQTTGAMNTEAFF. CDR3 DNA sequence: TGTGCCAGCAGCCAAACGACAGGGGCGATGAACACTGAAGCTTTCTTT.

The rearrangement links TRBV7-2 to TRBJ1-2; D is unclear. V was clipped by 3 bases and J by 8 bases, with 10 bases between them. CDR3 length: 12 amino acids. The germline V gene has CDR1 SGHTA and CDR2 FQGNSA. CDR3 sequence: CASSFYALGYTF. CDR3 coding DNA: TGTGCCAGCAGCTTTTACGCCCTCGGCTACACCTTC.

The CDR3 nucleotides are TGTGCCAGTAGATTCCGGACAGGGTCCCCGTATGGCTACACCTTC. It is translated as CASRFRTGSPYGYTF. The chain carries TRBV19 and TRBJ1-2; 8 nucleotides agree with TRBD1. The germline gives CDR1 LNHDA, CDR2 SQIVND (reference sequence). The CDR3 totals 15 residues. J was trimmed by 5 bases and V by 6 bases; bases with no gene match: 11. The full variable domain, its missing parts supplied by reference TRBV19 and TRBJ1-2, is DGGITQSPKYLFRKEGQNVTLSCEQNLNHDAMYWYRQDPGQGLRLIYYSQIVNDFQKGDIAEGYSVSREKKESFPLTVTSAQKNPTAFYLCASRFRTGSPYGYTFGSGTRLTVV.

The rearrangement joins TRBV4-3 to TRBJ1-2; a weak D match, TRBD1 (6 bases). The germline V gene encodes CDR1 LGHNA and CDR2 YSLEER. The CDR3 sequence is 14 residues long. Deletions cut 0 bases from V and 8 bases from J, with 13 bases between. The CDR3 nucleotides read TGCGCCAGCAGCCAAGACAGGGGAAGGGAAGGCTACACCTTC. Translating gives CASSQDRGREGYTF.

V gene TRBV15 combines with J gene TRBJ2-1; either TRBD1 or TRBD2 may fit D (7 bases each). The CDR3 sequence is 16 residues long. In germline, CDR1 is LNHNV, CDR2 YYDKDF (reference sequence). The germline V and J ends were trimmed by 1 base and 8 bases, with 18 bases remaining between them. CDR3: CATSRVASGGGYEQFF. In DNA, the CDR3 is TGTGCCACCAGCAGAGTCGCCTCAGGGGGGGGCTATGAGCAGTTCTTC.

This chain links TRBV19 with TRBJ1-3; no clear D. Deletions cut 6 bases from V and 0 bases from J, with 12 bases between. There are 15 residues in the CDR3. CDR1 is LNHDA and CDR2 is SQIVND in the germline V gene (reference sequence). The CDR3 spells CASRLADISGNTIYF. CDR3 DNA sequence: TGTGCCAGTAGGCTCGCGGATATCTCTGGAAACACCATATATTTT.

This chain connects TRBV9 to TRBJ1-1, with TRBD1 identical over 8 bases. The CDR3 has 13 residues. The germline V gene has CDR1 SGDLS and CDR2 YYNGEE. J gave up 7 bases and V 3 bases, and 5 bases lay outside the gene matches. The CDR3 loop is CASSAQGAYEAFF. In nucleotides, the CDR3 is TGTGCCAGCAGCGCCCAGGGGGCGTATGAAGCTTTCTTT.

J is TRBJ2-2 and V is TRBV5-1; D may be TRBD2 (5 bases). V lost 7 bases and J lost 3, with 13 bases in between. The CDR3 covers 14 residues. Germline V gene lookup returns CDR1 SGHRS and CDR2 YFSETQ. The CDR3 here is CASAGRSDTGELFF. The CDR3, as DNA: TGCGCCAGCGCGGGCAGGTCGGACACCGGGGAGCTGTTTTTT. The variable domain in full, with the rest retrieved from reference TRBV5-1 and TRBJ2-2, is KAGVTQTPRYLIKTRGQQVTLSCSPISGHRSVSWYQQTPGQGLQFLFEYFSETQRNKGNFPGRFSGRQFSNSRSEMNVSTLELGDSALYLCASAGRSDTGELFFGEGSRLTVL.

This chain connects TRBV2 to TRBJ2-1; TRBD1 matches at 9 bases. J was trimmed by 7 bases and V by 4 bases; bases with no gene match: 2. Germline V gene sequence: CDR1 SNHLY, CDR2 FYNNEI. This CDR3 is built from 13 residues. The CDR3: CASSVDRGNEQFF. Written as DNA, the CDR3 is TGTGCCAGCAGTGTAGACAGGGGGAATGAGCAGTTCTTC.

The gene calls are TRBV9 and TRBJ1-6; D gene unclear. Trimming took 2 bases from V and 9 from J, leaving 12 bases between them. The CDR3 is made up of 14 amino acids. Germline CDR1 SGDLS, CDR2 YYNGEE. This CDR3 reads CASSVFDAGSPLHF. For the CDR3, the DNA is TGTGCCAGCAGCGTTTTTGATGCGGGTTCACCCCTCCACTTT.

The chain employs TRBV29-1 and TRBJ2-7; 7 bases agree with TRBD1. Unmatched junction bases numbered 7, after V lost 4 bases and J lost 4 bases. The CDR3 loop spans 13 amino acids. CDR1 is SQVTM, CDR2 ANQGSEA, per germline. The CDR3 DNA reads TGCAGCGTTGGACAGGGTGATCGGTACGAGCAGTACTTC. Protein: CSVGQGDRYEQYF.

The chain joins TRBV5-1 to TRBJ1-5; D not resolved. This CDR3 spans 13 amino acids. The V gene lost 2 bases and the J gene lost 5 bases, with 8 bases spanning the gap. Germline lookup yields CDR1 SGHRS and CDR2 YFSETQ. CDR3 sequence (DNA): TGCGCCAGCAGCTTATACACAGATCAGCCCCAGCATTTT. This sequence encodes CASSLYTDQPQHF.

The chain employs TRBV18 and TRBJ1-1; the D is unclear. The CDR3 has 12 amino acids. From germline, CDR1 is KGHSH and CDR2 LQKENI. V gave up 3 bases and J gave up 7 bases, with 9 bases separating them. CDR3 sequence reads: CASSPRGIEAFF. The CDR3 bases are TGTGCCAGCTCACCCCGAGGGATTGAAGCTTTCTTT.

This chain joins TRBV5-1 and TRBJ2-7, with no clear D. The CDR3 is 14 residues long. Trimming took off 0 bases at V and 0 bases at J, with 7 bases between the two ends. Germline V CDR1 and CDR2: SGHRS, YFSETQ. CDR3 sequence (DNA): TGCGCCAGCAGCTTGGCGCATAGCTCCTACGAGCAGTACTTC. Amino acid sequence: CASSLAHSSYEQYF.

V usage is TRBV5-1 and J usage is TRBJ2-1; D call uncertain. CDR3 length equals 15 residues. V lost 4 bases and J lost 0, with 11 bases in between. Germline CDR1 is SGHRS and CDR2 is YFSETQ. The chain's CDR3 is CASSLEAFSYNEQFF. The CDR3 DNA reads as TGCGCCAGCAGCCTTGAGGCTTTCTCCTACAATGAGCAGTTCTTC.